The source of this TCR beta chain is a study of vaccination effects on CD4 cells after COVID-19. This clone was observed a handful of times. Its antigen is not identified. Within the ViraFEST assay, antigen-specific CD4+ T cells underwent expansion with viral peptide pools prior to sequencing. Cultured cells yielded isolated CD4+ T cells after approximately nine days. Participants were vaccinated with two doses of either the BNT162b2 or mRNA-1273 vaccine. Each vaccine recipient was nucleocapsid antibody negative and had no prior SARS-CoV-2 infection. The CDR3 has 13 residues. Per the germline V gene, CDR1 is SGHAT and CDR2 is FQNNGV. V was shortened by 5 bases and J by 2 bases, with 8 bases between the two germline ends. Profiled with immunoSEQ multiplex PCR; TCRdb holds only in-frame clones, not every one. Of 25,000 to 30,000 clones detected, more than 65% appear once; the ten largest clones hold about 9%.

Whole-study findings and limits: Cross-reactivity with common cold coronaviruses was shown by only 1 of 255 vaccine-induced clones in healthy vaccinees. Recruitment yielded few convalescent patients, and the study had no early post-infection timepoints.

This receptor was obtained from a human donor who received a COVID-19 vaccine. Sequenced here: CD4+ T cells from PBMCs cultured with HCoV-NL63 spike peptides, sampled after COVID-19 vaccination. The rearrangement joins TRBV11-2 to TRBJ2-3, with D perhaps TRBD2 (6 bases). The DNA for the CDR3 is TGTGCCAGCAGCCCGGGACTCACAGATACGCAGTATTTT. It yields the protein CASSPGLTDTQYF.